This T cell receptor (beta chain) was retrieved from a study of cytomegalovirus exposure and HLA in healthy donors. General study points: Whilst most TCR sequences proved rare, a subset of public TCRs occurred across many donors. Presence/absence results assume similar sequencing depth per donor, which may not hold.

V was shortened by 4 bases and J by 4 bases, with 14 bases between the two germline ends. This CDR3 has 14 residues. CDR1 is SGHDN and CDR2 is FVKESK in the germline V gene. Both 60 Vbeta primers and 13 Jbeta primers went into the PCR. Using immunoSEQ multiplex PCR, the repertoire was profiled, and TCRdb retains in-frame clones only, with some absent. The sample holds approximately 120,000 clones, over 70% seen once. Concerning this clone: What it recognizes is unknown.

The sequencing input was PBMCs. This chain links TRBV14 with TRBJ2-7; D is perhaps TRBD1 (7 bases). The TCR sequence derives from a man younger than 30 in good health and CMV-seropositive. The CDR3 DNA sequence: TGTGCCAGCAGCCGGAGGGGGCAGCCGTACGAGCAGTACTTC. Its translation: CASSRRGQPYEQYF.